A selection of T cell receptor beta chains follows, all from one sample in a study of T cell responses to AZD1222 COVID-19 vaccine. Data came from immunoSEQ multiplex PCR; TCRdb stores just in-frame clones and leaves some out. Of roughly 93,000 clones listed, around 85% are singletons. The sequences come from peripheral blood, collected on day 0 of AZD1222 vaccination. These receptors originate from an adult in good health. Both conserved end residues are part of each CDR3. The D gene is left open where the match is weak. Rows may omit the clone size; those that give it use once, few, many or a size class.

-,TRBJ1-2,TRBV4-1,-,CASSPVGNYGYTF,TGCGCCAGCAGCCCGGTCGGAAACTATGGCTACACCTTC
once,TRBJ2-1,TRBV12-5,-,CASGLQHIDDEQFF,TGTGCTAGTGGTTTGCAACACATAGACGATGAGCAGTTCTTC
-,TRBJ2-2,TRBV10-3,TRBD1,CAMSGQANTGELFF,TGTGCCATGAGTGGACAGGCGAACACCGGGGAGCTGTTTTTT
-,TRBJ2-7,TRBV29-1,TRBD1,CSVEERGQGTYEQYF,TGCAGCGTTGAAGAGAGGGGACAGGGGACCTACGAGCAGTACTTC
-,TRBJ2-2,TRBV2,-,CASTRGWTGELFF,TGTGCCAGCACGAGGGGGTGGACCGGGGAGCTGTTTTTT
few,TRBJ1-2,TRBV11-2,TRBD1,CASSSDRVGGYTF,TGTGCCAGCAGCTCGGACAGGGTTGGTGGCTACACCTTC
once,TRBJ1-2,TRBV19,-,CVSAQGAGYTF,TGTGTTTCAGCCCAGGGTGCTGGCTACACCTTC
-,TRBJ1-2,TRBV6-5,-,CASSYQGGRYGYTF,TGTGCCAGCAGTTACCAGGGTGGGCGCTATGGCTACACCTTC
-,TRBJ1-1,TRBV27,-,CASSFTGLTEAFF,TGTGCCAGCAGTTTTACAGGGCTCACTGAAGCTTTCTTT
-,TRBJ1-3,TRBV5-4,-,CASSLNLDSGNTIYF,TGTGCCAGCAGCTTGAACCTCGACAGTGGAAACACCATATATTTT
-,TRBJ2-7,TRBV27,TRBD2,CASSPRTSGRGSDFPYEQYF,TGTGCCAGCAGTCCGAGGACTAGCGGGAGGGGGTCGGATTTTCCCTACGAGCAGTACTTC
-,TRBJ2-1,TRBV6-5,TRBD2,CASSRTSGRYNEQFF,TGTGCCAGCAGCCGCACTAGCGGGAGGTACAATGAGCAGTTCTTC
-,TRBJ2-7,TRBV5-1,TRBD2,CASSFGTSEYEQYF,TGCGCCAGCAGCTTTGGGACTAGCGAGTACGAGCAGTACTTC
-,TRBJ1-3,TRBV5-4,TRBD1,CASSRGTGGFSGNTIYF,TGTGCCAGCAGCCGAGGGACAGGGGGCTTCTCTGGAAACACCATATATTTT
-,TRBJ2-7,TRBV5-4,-,CASSLDRFPPFEQYF,TGTGCCAGCAGCTTGGACAGGTTCCCCCCTTTTGAGCAGTACTTC
-,TRBJ1-2,TRBV6-5,-,CASKIGNYGYTF,TGTGCCAGCAAGATTGGGAACTATGGCTACACCTTC
-,TRBJ1-1,TRBV20-1,TRBD1,CSAKQGLEAFF,TGCAGTGCCAAACAGGGGCTTGAAGCTTTCTTT